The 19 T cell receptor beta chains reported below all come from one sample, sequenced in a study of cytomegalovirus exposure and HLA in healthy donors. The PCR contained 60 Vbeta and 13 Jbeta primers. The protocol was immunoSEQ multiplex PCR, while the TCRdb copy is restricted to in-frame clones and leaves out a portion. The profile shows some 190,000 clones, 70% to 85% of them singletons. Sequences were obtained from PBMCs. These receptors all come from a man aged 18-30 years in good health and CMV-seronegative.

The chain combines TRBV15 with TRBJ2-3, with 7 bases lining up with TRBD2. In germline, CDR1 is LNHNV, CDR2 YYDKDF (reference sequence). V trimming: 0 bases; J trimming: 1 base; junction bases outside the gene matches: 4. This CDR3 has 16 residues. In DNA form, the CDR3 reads TGTGCCACCAGCAGAGATCGAACTAGCGGCACAGATACGCAGTATTTT. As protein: CATSRDRTSGTDTQYF.

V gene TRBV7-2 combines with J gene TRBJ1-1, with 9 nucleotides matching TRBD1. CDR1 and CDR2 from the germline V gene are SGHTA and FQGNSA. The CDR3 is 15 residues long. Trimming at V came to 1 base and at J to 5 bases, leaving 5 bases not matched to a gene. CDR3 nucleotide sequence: TGTGCCAGCAGCTTAGGGGGACAGGGAAAAACTGAAGCTTTCTTT. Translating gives CASSLGGQGKTEAFF.

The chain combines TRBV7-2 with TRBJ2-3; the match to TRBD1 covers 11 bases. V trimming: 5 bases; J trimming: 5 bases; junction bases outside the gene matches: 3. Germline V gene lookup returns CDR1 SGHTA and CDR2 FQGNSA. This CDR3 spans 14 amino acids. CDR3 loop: CASSGQGAIDTQYF. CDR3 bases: TGTGCCAGCAGCGGACAGGGGGCAATAGATACGCAGTATTTT.

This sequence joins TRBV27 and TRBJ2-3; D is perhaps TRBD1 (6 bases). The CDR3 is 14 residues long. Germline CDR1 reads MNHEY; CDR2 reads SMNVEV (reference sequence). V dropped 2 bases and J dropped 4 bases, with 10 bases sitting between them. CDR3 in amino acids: CASSLEGVADTQYF. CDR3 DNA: TGTGCCAGCAGTTTAGAGGGGGTGGCAGATACGCAGTATTTT.

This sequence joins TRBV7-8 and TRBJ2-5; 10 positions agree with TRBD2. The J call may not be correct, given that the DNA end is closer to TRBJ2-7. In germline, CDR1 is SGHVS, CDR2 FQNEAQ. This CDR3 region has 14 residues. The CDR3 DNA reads TGTGCCAGCAGCCAGCGGGAGGGAACCTACGAGCAGTACTTC. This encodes CASSQREGTYEQYF.

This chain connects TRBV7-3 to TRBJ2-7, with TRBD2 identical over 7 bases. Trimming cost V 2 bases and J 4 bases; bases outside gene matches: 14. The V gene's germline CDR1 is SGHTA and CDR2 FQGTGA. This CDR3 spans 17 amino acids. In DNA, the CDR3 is TGTGCCAGCAGCTTACGGGGCGGGCGGGAGAGGCTGTACGAGCAGTACTTC. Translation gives CASSLRGGRERLYEQYF.

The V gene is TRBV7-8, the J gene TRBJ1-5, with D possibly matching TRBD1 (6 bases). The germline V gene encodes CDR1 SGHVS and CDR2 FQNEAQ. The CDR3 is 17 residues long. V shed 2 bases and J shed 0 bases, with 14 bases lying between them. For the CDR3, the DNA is TGTGCCAGCAGCTTAATCCCCTTCAGGGGTAGCAATCAGCCCCAGCATTTT. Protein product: CASSLIPFRGSNQPQHF. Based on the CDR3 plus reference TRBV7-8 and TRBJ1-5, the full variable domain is GAGVSQSPRYKVAKRGQDVALRCDPISGHVSLFWYQQALGQGPEFLTYFQNEAQLDKSGLPSDRFFAERPEGSVSTLKIQRTQQEDSAVYLCASSLIPFRGSNQPQHFGDGTRLSIL.

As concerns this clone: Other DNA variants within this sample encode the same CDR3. Here the CDR3 reads CASSLTGYEQYF. The CDR3 DNA reads as TGTGCCAGCAGCCTCACAGGGTACGAGCAGTACTTC. The gene calls are TRBV7-2 and TRBJ2-7; tentative D call: TRBD1 (6 bases). Germline CDR1 SGHTA, CDR2 FQGNSA. There are 12 residues in the CDR3. Trimming shortened V by 5 bases and J by 4 bases, and 9 bases separated the two germline ends.

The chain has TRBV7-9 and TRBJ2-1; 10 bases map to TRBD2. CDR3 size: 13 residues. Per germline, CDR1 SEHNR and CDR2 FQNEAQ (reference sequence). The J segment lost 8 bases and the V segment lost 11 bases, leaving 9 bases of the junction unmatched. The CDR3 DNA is TGTGCCCTAGAAGCGGGAGGGCCCTATGAGCAGTTCTTC. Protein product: CALEAGGPYEQFF.

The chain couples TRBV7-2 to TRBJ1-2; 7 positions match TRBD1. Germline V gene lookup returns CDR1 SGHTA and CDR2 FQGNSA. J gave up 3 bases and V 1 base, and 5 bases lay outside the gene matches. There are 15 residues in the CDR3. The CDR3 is CASSLDAGGYYGYTF. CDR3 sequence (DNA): TGTGCCAGCAGCTTAGATGCAGGGGGGTACTATGGCTACACCTTC.

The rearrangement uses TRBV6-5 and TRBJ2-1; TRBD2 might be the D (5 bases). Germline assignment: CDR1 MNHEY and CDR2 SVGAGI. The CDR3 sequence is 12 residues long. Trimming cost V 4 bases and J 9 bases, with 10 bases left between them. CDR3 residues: CASSSGYSEQFF. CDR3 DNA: TGTGCCAGCAGTTCGGGATATAGTGAGCAGTTCTTC.

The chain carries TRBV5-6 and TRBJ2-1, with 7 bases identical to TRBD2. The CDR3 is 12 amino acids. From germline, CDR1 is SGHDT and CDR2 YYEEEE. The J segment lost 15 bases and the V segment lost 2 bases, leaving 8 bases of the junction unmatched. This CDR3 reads CASSFPEGGLFF. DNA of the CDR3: TGTGCCAGCAGCTTCCCTGAGGGAGGGTTGTTCTTC.

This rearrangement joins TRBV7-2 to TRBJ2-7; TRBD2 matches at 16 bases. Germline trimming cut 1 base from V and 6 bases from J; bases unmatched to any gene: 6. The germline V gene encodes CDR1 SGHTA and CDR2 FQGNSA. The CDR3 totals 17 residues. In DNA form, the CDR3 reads TGTGCCAGCAGCTTAGGAGGGACTAGCGGGAGGGCACTCGAGCAGTACTTC. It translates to CASSLGGTSGRALEQYF.

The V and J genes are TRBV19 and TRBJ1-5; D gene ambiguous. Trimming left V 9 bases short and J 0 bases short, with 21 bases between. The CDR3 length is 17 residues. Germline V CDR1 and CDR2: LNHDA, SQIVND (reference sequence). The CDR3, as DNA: TGTGCCAGCCAAAGCCGGGAGGAAGTTTATAGCAATCAGCCCCAGCATTTT. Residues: CASQSREEVYSNQPQHF.

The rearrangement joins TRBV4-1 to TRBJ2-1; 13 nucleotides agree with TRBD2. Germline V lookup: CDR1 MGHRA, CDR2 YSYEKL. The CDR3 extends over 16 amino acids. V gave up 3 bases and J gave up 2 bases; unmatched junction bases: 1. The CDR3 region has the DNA TGCGCCAGCAGCCAGGGACTAGCGGGAACCTACAATGAGCAGTTCTTC. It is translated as CASSQGLAGTYNEQFF.

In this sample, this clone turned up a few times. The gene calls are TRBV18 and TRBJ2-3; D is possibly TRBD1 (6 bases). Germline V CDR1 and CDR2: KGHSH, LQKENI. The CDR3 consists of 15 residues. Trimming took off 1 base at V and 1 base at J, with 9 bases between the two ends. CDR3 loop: CASSPQKGGTDTQYF. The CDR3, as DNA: TGTGCCAGCTCACCACAAAAGGGGGGCACAGATACGCAGTATTTT.

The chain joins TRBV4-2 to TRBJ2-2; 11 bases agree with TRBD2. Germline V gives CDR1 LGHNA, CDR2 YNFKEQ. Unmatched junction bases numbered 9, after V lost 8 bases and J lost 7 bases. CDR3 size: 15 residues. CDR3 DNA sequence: TGTGCCAGCCGGGAACTAGCGGGAGTCGTCGGGGAGCTGTTTTTT. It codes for CASRELAGVVGELFF.

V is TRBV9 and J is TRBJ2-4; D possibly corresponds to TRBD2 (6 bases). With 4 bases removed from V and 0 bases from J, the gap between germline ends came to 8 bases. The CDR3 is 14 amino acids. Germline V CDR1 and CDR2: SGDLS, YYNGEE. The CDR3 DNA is TGTGCCAGCAGCCTGGGACTAGCCAAAAACATTCAGTACTTC. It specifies CASSLGLAKNIQYF. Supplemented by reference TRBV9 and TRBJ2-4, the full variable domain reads DSGVTQTPKHLITATGQRVTLRCSPRSGDLSVYWYQQSLDQGLQFLIQYYNGEERAKGNILERFSAQQFPDLHSELNLSSLELGDSALYFCASSLGLAKNIQYFGAGTRLSVL.

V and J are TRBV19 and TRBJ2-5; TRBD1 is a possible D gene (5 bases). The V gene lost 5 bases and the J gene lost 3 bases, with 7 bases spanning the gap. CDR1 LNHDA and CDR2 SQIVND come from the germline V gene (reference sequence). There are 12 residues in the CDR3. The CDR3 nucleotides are TGTGCCAGTAGTGTCAGGGAAGAGACCCAGTACTTC. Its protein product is CASSVREETQYF.